This TCR beta chain originates from a study of T-cell reconstitution after alpha-beta-depleted transplantation in children. TCRbeta library construction was performed incorporating unique molecular identifiers. TCRdb ran MiXCR on the PCR reads and lists one entry per CDR3 protein. The profile shows some 75,000 distinct CDR3 sequences, around 6.6% of them singletons. This CDR3 is 14 amino acids long. Trimming removed 3 bases at V and 0 bases at J, with 8 bases between. Germline CDR1 is MNHEY and CDR2 is SVGEGT. The table lists this clonotype with many counts. The V call is TRBV6-2 or TRBV6-3, the J call TRBJ1-1; no firm D call. Sample: PBMCs from the stem cell graft donor, taken from the stem cell graft. The sequence was obtained from a human donor who donated a stem cell graft to a child with acute lymphoblastic leukemia. The CDR3 loop is CASSYSGLNTEAFF. The CDR3 coding sequence is TGTGCCAGCAGTTATTCGGGCCTGAACACTGAAGCTTTCTTT.